This T cell receptor (beta chain) was obtained from a study of cytomegalovirus exposure and HLA in healthy donors. Study outcomes and limitations: TCR beta chain V- and J-gene trimming was linked, in a later analysis, to a missense variant in DCLRE1C.

Vbeta (60) and Jbeta (13) primers were used in the PCR. Using immunoSEQ multiplex PCR, the repertoire was profiled, and TCRdb retains in-frame clones only, with some absent. The sample has approximately 130,000 clones; over 60% are singletons. Sampled while nominally healthy, donors likely had unrecorded immune exposures. Germline CDR1 reads SGHDT; CDR2 reads YYEEEE. The V end was cut by 0 bases, the J end by 4 bases, with 13 bases between. This CDR3 is built from 16 residues. Of note for this clone: Its antigen is unknown.

The genes are TRBV5-6 and TRBJ2-2; D is possibly TRBD1 (5 bases). The sequenced sample was PBMCs. This TCR was recovered from a human donor in good health. CDR3 nucleotide sequence: TGTGCCAGCAGCTTGGAGCAGGGAACGTTCACCGGGGAGCTGTTTTTT. Translated: CASSLEQGTFTGELFF.